The TCR beta chain under discussion was sequenced for a study of blood T cells in healthy people across ages. The second PCR ran roughly 7 to 11 cycles with a sample-barcoded 5' primer and J-beta primers. Every sample produced at least 2.5 million CDR3-containing paired-end reads. TCRdb re-derived calls from the 5' RACE reads in MiXCR, one entry per CDR3 protein. The repertoire holds 900,000 to 950,000 distinct CDR3 sequences, 25% to 30% seen once, with roughly a tenth in the top ten. The CDR3 is made up of 15 amino acids. Trimming removed 6 bases at V and 1 base at J, with 13 bases between. Whenever a sample was processed, at least 6 million PBMCs were isolated. The sample was also linked to a second study, of T cells of mothers and their children. As reported in that work: The overlap seen between related mothers and children slightly exceeded that of unrelated pairs, though not significantly.

This TCR came from a woman aged 40 to 50 in good health. This chain connects TRBV12-3 or TRBV12-4 to TRBJ1-5; possible D gene TRBD1, 5 bases. Specimen: blood. The CDR3 spells CASRPARGSNQPQHF. The CDR3 DNA is TGTGCCAGCAGACCGGCGCGGGGGAGCAATCAGCCCCAGCATTTT.